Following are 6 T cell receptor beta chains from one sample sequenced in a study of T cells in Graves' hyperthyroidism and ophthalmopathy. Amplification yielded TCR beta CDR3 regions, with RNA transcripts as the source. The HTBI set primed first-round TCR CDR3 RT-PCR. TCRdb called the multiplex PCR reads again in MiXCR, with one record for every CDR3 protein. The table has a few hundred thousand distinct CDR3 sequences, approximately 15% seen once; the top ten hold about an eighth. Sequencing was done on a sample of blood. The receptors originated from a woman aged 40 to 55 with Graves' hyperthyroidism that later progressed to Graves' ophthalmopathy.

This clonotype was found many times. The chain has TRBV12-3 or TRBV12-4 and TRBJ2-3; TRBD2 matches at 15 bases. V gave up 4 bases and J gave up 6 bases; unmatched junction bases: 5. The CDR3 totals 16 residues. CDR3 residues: CASSSSGTSGRDTQYF. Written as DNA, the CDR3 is TGTGCCAGCAGTTCGTCCGGGACTAGCGGGAGGGATACGCAGTATTTT.

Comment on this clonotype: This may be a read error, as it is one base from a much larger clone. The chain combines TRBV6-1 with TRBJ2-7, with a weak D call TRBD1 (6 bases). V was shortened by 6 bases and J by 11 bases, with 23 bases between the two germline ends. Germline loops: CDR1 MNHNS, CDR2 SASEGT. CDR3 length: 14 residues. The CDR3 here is CASSEMGRGREKYF. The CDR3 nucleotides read TGTGCCAGCAGCGAGATGGGCAGGGGCAGGGAGAAGTACTTC.

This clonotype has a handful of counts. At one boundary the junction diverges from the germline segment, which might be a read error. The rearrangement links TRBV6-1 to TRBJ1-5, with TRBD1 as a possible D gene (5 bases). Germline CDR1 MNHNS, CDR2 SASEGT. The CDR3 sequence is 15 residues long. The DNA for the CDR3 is TGTGCCAGCAGCACTAGGGGAAGAGAAGATCAACCCCAGCATTTT. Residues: CASSTRGREDQPQHF.

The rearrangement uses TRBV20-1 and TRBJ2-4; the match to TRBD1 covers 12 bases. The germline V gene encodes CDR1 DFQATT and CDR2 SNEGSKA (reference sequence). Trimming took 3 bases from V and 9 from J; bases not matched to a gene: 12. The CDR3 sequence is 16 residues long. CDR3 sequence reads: CSASSGTGGEYRIQYF. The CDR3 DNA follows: TGCAGTGCTAGTAGTGGGACAGGGGGCGAGTATCGCATTCAGTACTTC.

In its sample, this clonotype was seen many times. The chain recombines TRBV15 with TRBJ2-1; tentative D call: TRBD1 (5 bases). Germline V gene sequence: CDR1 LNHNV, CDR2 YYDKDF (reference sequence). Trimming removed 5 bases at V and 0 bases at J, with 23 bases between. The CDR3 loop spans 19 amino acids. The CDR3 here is CATSPSLPTATSSYNEQFF. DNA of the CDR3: TGTGCCACCAGCCCCAGTCTCCCGACAGCCACAAGCTCCTACAATGAGCAGTTCTTC. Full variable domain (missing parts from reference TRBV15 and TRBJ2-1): DAMVIQNPRYQVTQFGKPVTLSCSQTLNHNVMYWYQQKSSQAPKLLFHYYDKDFNNEADTPDNFQSRRPNTSFCFLDIRSPGLGDTAMYLCATSPSLPTATSSYNEQFFGPGTRLTVL.

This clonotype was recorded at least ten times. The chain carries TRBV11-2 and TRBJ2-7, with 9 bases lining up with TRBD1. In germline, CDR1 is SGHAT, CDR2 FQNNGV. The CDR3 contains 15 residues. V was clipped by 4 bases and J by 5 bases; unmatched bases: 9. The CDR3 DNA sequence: TGTGCCAGCAGCTCAAACGCCGGGACAGGGAACGAGCAGTACTTC. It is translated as CASSSNAGTGNEQYF.